This T cell receptor beta chain was identified in a study of blood T cell repertoires in COVID-19. Study-level information: Samples came from the United States, Italy and Spain, spanning acute and convalescent COVID-19. In each case, the material was cDNA or gDNA derived from T cells, B-cell-depleted T cells, or PBMCs.

Original processing methods: Amplification with reference gene primers provided the estimates of nucleated cell counts. The table came from immunoSEQ multiplex PCR; TCRdb's copy has only in-frame clones and leaves some out. The DNA was the basis for D and trimming; V, J and clone size are from that table. The repertoire includes 150,000 to 200,000 clones, 70% to 90% of them detected once, and roughly 21% sits in the top ten. The CDR3 is 15 residues long. Trimming cost V 1 base and J 4 bases; bases outside gene matches: 5. The germline gives CDR1 SGHTA, CDR2 FQGTGA. Material for sequencing was peripheral blood. The chain joins TRBV7-3 to TRBJ2-3, with TRBD2 matching 7 bases. This sequence was found in a man between 60 and 70 years old with active or convalescent COVID-19. CDR3 amino acids: CASSLSGGRSDTQYF. The CDR3 DNA sequence: TGTGCCAGCAGCTTAAGCGGGGGAAGGTCAGATACGCAGTATTTT.